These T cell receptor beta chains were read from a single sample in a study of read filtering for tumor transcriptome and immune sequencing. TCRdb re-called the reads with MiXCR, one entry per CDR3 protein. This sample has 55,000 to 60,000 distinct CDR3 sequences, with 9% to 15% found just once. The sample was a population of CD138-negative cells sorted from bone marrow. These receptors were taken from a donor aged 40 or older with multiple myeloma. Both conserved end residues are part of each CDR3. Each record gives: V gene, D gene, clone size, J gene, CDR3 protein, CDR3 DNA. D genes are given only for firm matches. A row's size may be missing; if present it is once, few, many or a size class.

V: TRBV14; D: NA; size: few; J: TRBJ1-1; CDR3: CASSPLLGVGEAFF; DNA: TGTGCCAGCAGCCCCCTATTAGGGGTGGGTGAAGCTTTCTTT
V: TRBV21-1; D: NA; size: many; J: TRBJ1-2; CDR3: CASSACRKLAPGGYTF; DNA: TGTGCCAGCAGCGCCTGTCGGAAGCTGGCACCGGGGGGCTACACCTTC
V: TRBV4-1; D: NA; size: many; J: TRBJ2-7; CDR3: CASSQVGQVDEQYF; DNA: TGCGCCAGCAGCCAAGTGGGGCAGGTCGACGAGCAGTACTTC
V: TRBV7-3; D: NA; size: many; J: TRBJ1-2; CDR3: CASSLFPGGDYGYTF; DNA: TGTGCCAGCAGCCTTTTTCCTGGGGGCGACTATGGCTACACCTTC
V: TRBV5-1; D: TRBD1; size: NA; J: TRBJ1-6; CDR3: CASSTTGGNSPLHF; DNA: TGCGCCAGCAGCACGACAGGGGGAAATTCACCCCTCCACTTT
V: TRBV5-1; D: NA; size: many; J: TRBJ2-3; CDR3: CASSSGLITDTQYF; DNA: TGCGCCAGCAGCTCCGGACTCATCACAGATACGCAGTATTTT
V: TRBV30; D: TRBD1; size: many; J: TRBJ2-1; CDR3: CAWSKGQWSIPEQFF; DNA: TGTGCCTGGAGTAAGGGACAGTGGAGTATCCCTGAGCAGTTCTTC
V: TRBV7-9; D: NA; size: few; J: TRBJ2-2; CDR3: CASRLGRGTGELFF; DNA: TGTGCCAGCAGACTAGGTAGGGGCACCGGGGAGCTGTTTTTT
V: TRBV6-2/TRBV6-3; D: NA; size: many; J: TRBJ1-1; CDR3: CASRNDGRGGTEAFF; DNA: TGTGCCAGCAGAAATGACGGGCGAGGGGGCACTGAAGCTTTCTTT
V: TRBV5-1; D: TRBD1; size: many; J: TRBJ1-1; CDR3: CASSFHDRGNTEAFF; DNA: TGCGCCAGCAGCTTCCATGACAGGGGGAACACTGAAGCTTTCTTT
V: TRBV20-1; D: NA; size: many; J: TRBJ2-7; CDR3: CSASPGRTYEQYF; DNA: TGCAGTGCCTCACCAGGGCGGACCTACGAGCAGTACTTC
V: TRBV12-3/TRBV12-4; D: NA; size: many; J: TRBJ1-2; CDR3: CASSFGLYGYTF; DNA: TGTGCCAGCAGTTTCGGTCTATATGGCTACACCTTC
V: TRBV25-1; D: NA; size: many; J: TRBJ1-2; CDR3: CASTLSGNYGYTF; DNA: TGTGCCAGCACCCTTTCAGGGAACTATGGCTACACCTTC
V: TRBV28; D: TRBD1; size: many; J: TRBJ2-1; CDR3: CASNKGTGVYNEQFF; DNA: TGTGCCAGCAACAAGGGGACAGGGGTCTACAATGAGCAGTTCTTC
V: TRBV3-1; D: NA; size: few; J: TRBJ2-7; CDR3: CASSPDLDEQYF; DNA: TGTGCCAGCAGCCCGGACCTGGACGAGCAGTACTTC
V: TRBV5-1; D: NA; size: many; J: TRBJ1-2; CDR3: CASSGQIANYGYTF; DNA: TGCGCCAGCAGCGGACAGATAGCTAACTATGGCTACACCTTC
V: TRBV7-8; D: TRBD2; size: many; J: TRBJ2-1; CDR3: CASSLRLAGSHEQFF; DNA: TGTGCCAGCAGCTTACGACTAGCGGGGTCCCATGAGCAGTTCTTC
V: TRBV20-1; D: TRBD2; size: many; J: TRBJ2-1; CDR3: CSARTGLAGSYNEQFF; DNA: TGCAGTGCTAGAACGGGACTAGCGGGCTCCTACAATGAGCAGTTCTTC
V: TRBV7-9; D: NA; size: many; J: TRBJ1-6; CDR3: CASSPSGQVLTPLHF; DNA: TGTGCCAGCAGCCCAAGCGGCCAGGTTTTGACACCCCTCCACTTT
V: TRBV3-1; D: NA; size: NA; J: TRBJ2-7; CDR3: CASSRAGQNYEQYF; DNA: TGTGCCAGCAGCAGGGCGGGGCAGAACTACGAGCAGTACTTC
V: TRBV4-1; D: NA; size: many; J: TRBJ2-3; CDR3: CASSPRRADTQYF; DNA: TGCGCCAGCAGCCCCCGCAGGGCAGATACGCAGTATTTT
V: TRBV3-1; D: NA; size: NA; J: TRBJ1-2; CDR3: CASSQDFTGIYGYTF; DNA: TGTGCCAGCAGCCAAGATTTCACTGGCATCTATGGCTACACCTTC
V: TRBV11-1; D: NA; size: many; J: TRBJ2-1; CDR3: CASSLEDTGAYNEQFF; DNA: TGTGCCAGCAGCTTAGAAGATACGGGCGCCTACAATGAGCAGTTCTTC
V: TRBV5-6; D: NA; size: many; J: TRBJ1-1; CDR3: CASSLTMWENTEAFF; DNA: TGTGCCAGCAGCTTGACTATGTGGGAGAACACTGAAGCTTTCTTT
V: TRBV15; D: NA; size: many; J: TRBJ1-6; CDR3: CATSRVQGYPSSPLHF; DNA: TGTGCCACCAGCAGAGTCCAGGGATACCCTAGTTCACCCCTCCACTTT
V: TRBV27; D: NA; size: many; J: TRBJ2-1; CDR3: CASSENNEQFF; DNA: TGTGCCAGCTCCGAAAACAATGAGCAGTTCTTC
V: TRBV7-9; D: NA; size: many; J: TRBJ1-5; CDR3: CASSLGPGFNQPQHF; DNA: TGTGCCAGCAGCTTGGGACCAGGGTTCAATCAGCCCCAGCATTTT
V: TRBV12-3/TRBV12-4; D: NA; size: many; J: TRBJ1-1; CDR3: CASRLGGGMGVTEAFF; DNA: TGTGCCAGCAGGCTTGGGGGCGGAATGGGGGTGACTGAAGCTTTCTTT
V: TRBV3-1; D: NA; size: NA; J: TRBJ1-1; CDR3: CASTPHPYTEAFF; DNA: TGTGCCAGCACCCCCCATCCATACACTGAAGCTTTCTTT
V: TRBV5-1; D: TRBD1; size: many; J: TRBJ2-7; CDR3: CASSLLGTGTSYEQYF; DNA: TGCGCCAGCAGCTTGTTGGGGACAGGGACCTCCTACGAGCAGTACTTC
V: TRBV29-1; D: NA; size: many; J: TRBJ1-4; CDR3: CSVDWGTTNEKLFF; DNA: TGCAGCGTTGATTGGGGAACAACTAATGAAAAACTGTTTTTT
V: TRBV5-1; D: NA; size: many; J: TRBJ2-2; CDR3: CASRGIAVTGELFF; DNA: TGCGCCAGCCGTGGGATAGCGGTCACCGGGGAGCTGTTTTTT
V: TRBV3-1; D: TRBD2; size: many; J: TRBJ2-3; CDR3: CASSQVKRGLADTQYF; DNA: TGTGCCAGCAGCCAAGTTAAGCGGGGTCTTGCAGATACGCAGTATTTT
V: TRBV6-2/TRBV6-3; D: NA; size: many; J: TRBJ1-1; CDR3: CASKRPGGTEAFF; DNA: TGTGCCAGCAAAAGACCGGGGGGCACTGAAGCTTTCTTT
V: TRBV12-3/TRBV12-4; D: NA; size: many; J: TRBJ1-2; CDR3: CASRVLRYGYTF; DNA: TGTGCCAGCAGGGTACTTCGCTATGGCTACACCTTC
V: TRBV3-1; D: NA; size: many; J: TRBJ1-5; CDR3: CASSQDSGSGNQPQHF; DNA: TGTGCCAGCAGCCAAGATTCGGGCAGCGGCAATCAGCCCCAGCATTTT
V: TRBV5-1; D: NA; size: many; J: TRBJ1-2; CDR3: CASSSLFGTQNYGYTF; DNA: TGCGCCAGCAGCTCCCTTTTTGGGACACAGAACTATGGCTACACCTTC
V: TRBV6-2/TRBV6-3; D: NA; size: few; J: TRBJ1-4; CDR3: CASSWEGVGDEKPFF; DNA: TGTGCCAGCAGTTGGGAGGGGGTTGGAGATGAAAAACCGTTTTTT
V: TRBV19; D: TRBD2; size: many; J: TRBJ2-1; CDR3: CASSAYTSGDYNEQFF; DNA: TGTGCCAGTAGTGCGTATACTAGCGGGGACTACAATGAGCAGTTCTTC
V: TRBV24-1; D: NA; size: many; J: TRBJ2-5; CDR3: CATSVGSKETQYF; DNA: TGTGCCACCAGTGTCGGAAGTAAAGAGACCCAGTACTTC
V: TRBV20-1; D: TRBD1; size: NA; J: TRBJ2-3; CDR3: CSARATGGGTDTQYF; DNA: TGCAGTGCTAGAGCCACAGGGGGCGGCACAGATACGCAGTATTTT
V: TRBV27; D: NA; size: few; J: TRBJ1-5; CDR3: CASSLRESNQPQHF; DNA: TGTGCCAGCAGTTTACGGGAGAGCAATCAGCCCCAGCATTTT
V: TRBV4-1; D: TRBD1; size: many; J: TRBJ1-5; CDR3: CASSQLDRGSNQPQHF; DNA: TGCGCCAGCAGCCAACTGGACAGGGGTAGCAATCAGCCCCAGCATTTT
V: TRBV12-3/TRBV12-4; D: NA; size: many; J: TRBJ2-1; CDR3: CASSPQVYNEQFF; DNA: TGTGCCAGCAGTCCACAGGTCTACAATGAGCAGTTCTTC
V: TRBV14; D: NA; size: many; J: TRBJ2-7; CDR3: CASSEGQLEIYEQYF; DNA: TGTGCCAGCAGCGAAGGACAGTTAGAGATCTACGAGCAGTACTTC
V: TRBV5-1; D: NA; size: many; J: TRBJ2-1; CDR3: CASSLYRDNNEQFF; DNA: TGCGCCAGCAGCTTGTATAGAGATAACAATGAGCAGTTCTTC
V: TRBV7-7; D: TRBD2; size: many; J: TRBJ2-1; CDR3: CASSLPPRLAGYNEQFF; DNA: TGTGCTAGCAGCTTACCCCCGCGACTAGCGGGGTACAATGAGCAGTTCTTC
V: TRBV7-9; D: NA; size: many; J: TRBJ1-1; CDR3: CASRLEYTEAFF; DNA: TGTGCCAGCAGATTGGAGTACACTGAAGCTTTCTTT
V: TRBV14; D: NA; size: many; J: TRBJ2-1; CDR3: CASSVVHVYNEQFF; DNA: TGTGCCAGCAGCGTTGTGCATGTTTACAATGAGCAGTTCTTC
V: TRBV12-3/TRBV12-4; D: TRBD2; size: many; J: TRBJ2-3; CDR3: CASSPSGGSDTQYF; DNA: TGTGCCAGCAGTCCCAGCGGGGGTTCAGATACGCAGTATTTT